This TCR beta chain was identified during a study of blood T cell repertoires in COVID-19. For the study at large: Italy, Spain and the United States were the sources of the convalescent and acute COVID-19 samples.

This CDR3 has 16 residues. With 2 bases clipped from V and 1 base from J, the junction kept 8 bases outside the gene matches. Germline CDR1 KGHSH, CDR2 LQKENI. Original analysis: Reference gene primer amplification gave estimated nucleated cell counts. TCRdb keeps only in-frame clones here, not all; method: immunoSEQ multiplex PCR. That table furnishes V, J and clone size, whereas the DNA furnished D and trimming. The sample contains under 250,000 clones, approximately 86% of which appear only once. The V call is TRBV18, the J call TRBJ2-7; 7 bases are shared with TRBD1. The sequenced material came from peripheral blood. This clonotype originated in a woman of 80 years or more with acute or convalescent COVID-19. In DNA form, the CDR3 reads TGTGCCAGCTCACCAGTAGGGACAGTACCGTCCTACGAGCAGTACTTC. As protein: CASSPVGTVPSYEQYF.